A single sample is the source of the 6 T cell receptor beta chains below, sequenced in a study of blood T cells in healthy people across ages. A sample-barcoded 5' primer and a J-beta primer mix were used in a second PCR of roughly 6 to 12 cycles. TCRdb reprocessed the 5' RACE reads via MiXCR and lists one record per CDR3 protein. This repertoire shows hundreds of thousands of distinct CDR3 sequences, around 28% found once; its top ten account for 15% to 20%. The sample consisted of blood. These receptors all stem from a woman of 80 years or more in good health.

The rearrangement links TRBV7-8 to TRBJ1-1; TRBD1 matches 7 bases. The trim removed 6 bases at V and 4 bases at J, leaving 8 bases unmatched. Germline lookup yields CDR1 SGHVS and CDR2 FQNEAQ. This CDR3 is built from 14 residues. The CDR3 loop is CASRLEGAGTEAFF. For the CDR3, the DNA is TGTGCCAGCAGATTGGAGGGGGCGGGCACTGAAGCTTTCTTT.

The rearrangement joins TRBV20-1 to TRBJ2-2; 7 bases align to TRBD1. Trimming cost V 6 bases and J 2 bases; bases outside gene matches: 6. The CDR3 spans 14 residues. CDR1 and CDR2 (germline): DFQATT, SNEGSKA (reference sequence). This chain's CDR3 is CSAIRQGNTGELFF. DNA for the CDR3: TGCAGTGCGATAAGACAGGGAAACACCGGGGAGCTGTTTTTT.

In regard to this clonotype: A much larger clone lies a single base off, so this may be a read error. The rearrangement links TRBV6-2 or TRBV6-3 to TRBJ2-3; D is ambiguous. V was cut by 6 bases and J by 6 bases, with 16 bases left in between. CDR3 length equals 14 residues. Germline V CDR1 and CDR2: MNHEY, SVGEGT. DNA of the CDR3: TGTGCCAGCAGCCCCCATCTAGGGTGGGATACGCAGTATTTT. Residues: CASSPHLGWDTQYF.

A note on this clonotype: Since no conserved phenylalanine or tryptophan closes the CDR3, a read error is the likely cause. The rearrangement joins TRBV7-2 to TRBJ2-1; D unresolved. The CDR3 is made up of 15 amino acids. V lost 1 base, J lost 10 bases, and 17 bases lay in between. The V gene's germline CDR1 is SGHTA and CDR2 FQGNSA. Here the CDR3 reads CASSLGRMGSYEQFC. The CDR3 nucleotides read TGTGCCAGCAGCTTAGGACGGATGGGATCCTACGAGCAGTTCTGC.

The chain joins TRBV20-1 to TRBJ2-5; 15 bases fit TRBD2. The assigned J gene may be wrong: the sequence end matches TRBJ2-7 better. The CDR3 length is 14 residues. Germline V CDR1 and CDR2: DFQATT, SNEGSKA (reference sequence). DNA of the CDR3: TGCAGTGCTGGACTAGCGGGGGGGCAATACGAGCAGTACTTC. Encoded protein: CSAGLAGGQYEQYF.

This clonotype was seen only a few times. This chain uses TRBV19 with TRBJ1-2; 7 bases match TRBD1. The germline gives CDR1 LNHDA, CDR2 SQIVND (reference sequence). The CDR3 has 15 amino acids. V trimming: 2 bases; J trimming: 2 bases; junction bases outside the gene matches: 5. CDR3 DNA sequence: TGTGCCAGTAGTATACCCGGGACAGTCAACTATGGCTACACCTTC. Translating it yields CASSIPGTVNYGYTF.